These T cell receptor beta chains were read from a single sample in a study of molecular identifiers for immune sequencing clone quantification. TCRdb analysed the PCR reads with MiXCR anew, one entry per CDR3 protein. The repertoire holds about half a million distinct CDR3 sequences, with 20% to 25% as singletons. Material: naive CD8+ T cells from blood, with Jurkat cell RNA spiked in. The receptors stem from a human donor in good health. Some libraries in this study had Jurkat cell RNA spiked in. CDR3s leave out the opening cysteine and the closing phenylalanine or tryptophan.

>TRBV4-2
ASSGVGRDTDTQY
>TRBV7-9
ASSLLRVAVGEETQY
>TRBV9
ASSVGEGSTDTQY
>TRBV20-1
SAQIGQFSPLH
>TRBV4-1
ASSQGPQAPYNEQF
>TRBV7-2
ASSSGLAGGYEQY
>TRBV12-3/TRBV12-4
ASSLGGQEFT
>TRBV5-4
ASSLVAGGPIDTQY
>TRBV12-3/TRBV12-4
ASSFMGTGYQPQH
>TRBV6-1
ASSRGLAGLKNIQY
>TRBV3-1
ASSQMDRASTDTQY
>TRBV2
ASSETGGGHNEQF
>TRBV5-5
ASSLVAGADEQY
>TRBV11-2
ASGGLAGITDTQY
>TRBV20-1
SARGDVRQSNTNIQY
>TRBV4-1
ASSQGRGEETQY
>TRBV19
ATSPSVSGSGEKLF
>TRBV29-1
SVEDPGLAGGPSITDTQY
>TRBV5-6
ASSLVSSGRLGHEQY
>TRBV13
ASSLATWGSGRDSTNTGELF
>TRBV20-1
SAREARTDRSGNTIY
>TRBV20-1
SARDQAGGWEQY
>TRBV30
AWGQVETQY
>TRBV6-6
ASSDFSPGTGY
>TRBV29-1
SALPRENTEAF
>TRBV30
AWSGGQGAGDTQY
>TRBV12-3/TRBV12-4
ASSPYRLAGTDTQY
>TRBV19
ASRPGQGTGELF
>TRBV6-5
ASSLRTFHSPLH
>TRBV20-1
SARVQRAWEQY
>TRBV7-9
ASSLVGQLGYYEQY
>TRBV7-6
ASSFDGTSIQY
>TRBV20-1
SAREPGTPNTEAF
>TRBV12-3/TRBV12-4
AVRDTLYYGYT
>TRBV5-3
ASSFGPNTGAF
>TRBV6-5
ASSYSWAADTQY
>TRBV3-1
ASRVPGGEQY
>TRBV29-1
SVDRAGYRTDTQY
>TRBV29-1
SVDEAGLVGYT
>TRBV20-1
SARQWGNTEAF
>TRBV29-1
SVDTGDGQPQH
>TRBV5-4
ASSLAEGEAF
>TRBV30
AWSGRHYGYT
>TRBV7-6
ASSLAVQGSSYEQY
>TRBV7-9
ASSLGSLAGELF
>TRBV4-3
ASSQDRRSEAF
>TRBV7-2
ASSLLGGSVYEQY
>TRBV5-6
ASSLGTLEYNEQF
>TRBV4-1
ASSQVGSSYEQY
>TRBV4-1
ASSQDIALFSGDYEQY
>TRBV7-9
ASRDSRFEQY
>TRBV20-1
SARLRNYGYT
>TRBV28
AIRPSLNYGYT
>TRBV24-1
ATSALAGYNEQF
>TRBV19
ASSIVENTGELF
>TRBV6-2/TRBV6-3
ASSYDPGQGPYEQY
>TRBV5-4
ASSLGAQGGDQPQH
>TRBV6-5
ASRLKGQPYEQY
>TRBV11-2
ASTDAGQGSYEQY
>TRBV28
ASSWTEGGEKLF